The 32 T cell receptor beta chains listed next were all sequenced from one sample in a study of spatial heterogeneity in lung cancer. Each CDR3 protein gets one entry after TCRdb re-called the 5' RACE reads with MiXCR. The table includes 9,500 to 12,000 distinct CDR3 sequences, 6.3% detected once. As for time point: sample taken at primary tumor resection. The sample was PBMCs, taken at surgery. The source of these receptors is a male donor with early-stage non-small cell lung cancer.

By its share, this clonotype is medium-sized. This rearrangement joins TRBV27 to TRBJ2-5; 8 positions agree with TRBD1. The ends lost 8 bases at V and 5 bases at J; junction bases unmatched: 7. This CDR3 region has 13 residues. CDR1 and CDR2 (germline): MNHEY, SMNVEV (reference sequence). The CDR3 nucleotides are TGTGCCAGCTCCCAGGGGGCGCAGGAGACCCAGTACTTC. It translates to CASSQGAQETQYF.

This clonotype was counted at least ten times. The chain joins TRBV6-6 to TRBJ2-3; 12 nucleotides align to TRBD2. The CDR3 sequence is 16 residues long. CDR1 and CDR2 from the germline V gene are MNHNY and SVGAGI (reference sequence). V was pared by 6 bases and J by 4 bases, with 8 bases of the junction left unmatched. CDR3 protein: CASRLTSGRGADTQYF. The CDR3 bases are TGTGCCAGCAGGCTGACTAGCGGGAGAGGTGCAGATACGCAGTATTTT.

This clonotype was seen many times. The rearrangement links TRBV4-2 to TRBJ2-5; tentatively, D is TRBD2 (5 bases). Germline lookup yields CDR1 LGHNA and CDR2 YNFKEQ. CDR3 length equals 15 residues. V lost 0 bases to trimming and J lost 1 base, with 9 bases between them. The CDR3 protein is CASSQDSGSQETQYF. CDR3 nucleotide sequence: TGTGCCAGCAGCCAAGATTCGGGGTCCCAAGAGACCCAGTACTTC.

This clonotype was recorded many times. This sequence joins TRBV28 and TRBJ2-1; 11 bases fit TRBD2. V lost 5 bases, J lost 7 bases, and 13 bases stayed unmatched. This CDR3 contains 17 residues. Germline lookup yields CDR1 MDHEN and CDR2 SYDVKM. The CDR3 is CASSPSGTSGIRNEQFF. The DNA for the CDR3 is TGTGCCAGCAGTCCCTCCGGGACTAGCGGTATTAGGAATGAGCAGTTCTTC.

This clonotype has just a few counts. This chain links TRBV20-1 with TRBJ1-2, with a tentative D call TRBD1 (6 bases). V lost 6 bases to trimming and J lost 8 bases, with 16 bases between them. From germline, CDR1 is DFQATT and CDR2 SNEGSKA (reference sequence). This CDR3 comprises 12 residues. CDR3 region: CSAARGAKGYTF. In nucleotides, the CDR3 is TGCAGTGCGGCTCGGGGGGCCAAAGGCTACACCTTC.

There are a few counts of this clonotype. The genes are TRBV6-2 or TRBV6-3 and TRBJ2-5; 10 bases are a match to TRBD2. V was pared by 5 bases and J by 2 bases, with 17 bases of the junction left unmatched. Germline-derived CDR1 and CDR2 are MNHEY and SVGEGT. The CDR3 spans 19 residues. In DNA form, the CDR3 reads TGTGCCAGCAGTCCTCCCACATGGAGTAGCGGGGGGCAACAAGAGACCCAGTACTTC. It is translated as CASSPPTWSSGGQQETQYF.

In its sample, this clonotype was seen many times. CDR3 DNA: TGTGCCAGCAGCTTAGCCCCACAGGGACGCACAGATACGCAGTATTTT. Amino acid sequence: CASSLAPQGRTDTQYF. The V and J genes are TRBV11-2 and TRBJ2-3; TRBD1 might be the D (6 bases). CDR1 SGHAT and CDR2 FQNNGV come from the germline V gene. This CDR3 is 16 amino acids long. V lost 1 base to trimming and J lost 1 base, with 12 bases between them.

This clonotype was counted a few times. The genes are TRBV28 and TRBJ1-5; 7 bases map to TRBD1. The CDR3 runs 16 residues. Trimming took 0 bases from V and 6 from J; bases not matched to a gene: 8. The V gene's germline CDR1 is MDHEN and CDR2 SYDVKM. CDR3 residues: CASSLWGGGGSQPQHF. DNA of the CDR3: TGTGCCAGCAGTTTATGGGGTGGAGGGGGCAGTCAGCCCCAGCATTTT.

The CDR3 nucleotides are TGTGCCAGCAGCCACGCCGGGACTGATTACGAGCAGTACTTC. Protein product: CASSHAGTDYEQYF. The rearrangement links TRBV7-9 to TRBJ2-7, with TRBD2 as a possible D gene (6 bases). Germline lookup yields CDR1 SEHNR and CDR2 FQNEAQ (reference sequence). The CDR3 spans 14 residues. V was cut by 5 bases and J by 4 bases, with 15 bases left in between.

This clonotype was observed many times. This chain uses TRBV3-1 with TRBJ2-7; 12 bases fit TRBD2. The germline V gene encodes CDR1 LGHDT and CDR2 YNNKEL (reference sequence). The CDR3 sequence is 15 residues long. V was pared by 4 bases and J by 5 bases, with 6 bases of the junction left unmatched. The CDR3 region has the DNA TGTGCCAGCAGCCCCTGGACTAGCGGGATGGACGAGCAGTACTTC. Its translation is CASSPWTSGMDEQYF.

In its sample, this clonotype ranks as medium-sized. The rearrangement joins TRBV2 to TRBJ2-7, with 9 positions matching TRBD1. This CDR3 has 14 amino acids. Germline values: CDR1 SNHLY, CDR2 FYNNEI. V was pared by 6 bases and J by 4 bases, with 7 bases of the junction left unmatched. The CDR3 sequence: CASRQPGQGYEQYF. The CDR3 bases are TGTGCCAGCAGGCAGCCGGGACAGGGTTACGAGCAGTACTTC.

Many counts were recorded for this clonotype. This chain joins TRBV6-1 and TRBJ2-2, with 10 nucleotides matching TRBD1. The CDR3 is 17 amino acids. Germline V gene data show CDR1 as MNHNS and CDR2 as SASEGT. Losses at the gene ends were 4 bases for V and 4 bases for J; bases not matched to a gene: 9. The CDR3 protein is CASSANLGQGGTGELFF. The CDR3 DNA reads TGTGCCAGCAGTGCGAATCTCGGACAGGGGGGCACCGGGGAGCTGTTTTTT.

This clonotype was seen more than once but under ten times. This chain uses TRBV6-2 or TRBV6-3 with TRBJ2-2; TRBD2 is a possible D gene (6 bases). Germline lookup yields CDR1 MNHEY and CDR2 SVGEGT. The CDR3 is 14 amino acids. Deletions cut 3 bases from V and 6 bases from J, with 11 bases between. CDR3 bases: TGTGCCAGCAGTTATAACGGGGAGGCCGGGGAGCTGTTTTTT. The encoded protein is CASSYNGEAGELFF.

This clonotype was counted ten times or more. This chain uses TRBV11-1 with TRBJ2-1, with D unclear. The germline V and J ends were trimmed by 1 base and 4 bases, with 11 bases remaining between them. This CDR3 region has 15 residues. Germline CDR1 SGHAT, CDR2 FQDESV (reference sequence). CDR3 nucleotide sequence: TGTGCCAGCAGCTTAGACCGGCCAGGATACAATGAGCAGTTCTTC. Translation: CASSLDRPGYNEQFF.

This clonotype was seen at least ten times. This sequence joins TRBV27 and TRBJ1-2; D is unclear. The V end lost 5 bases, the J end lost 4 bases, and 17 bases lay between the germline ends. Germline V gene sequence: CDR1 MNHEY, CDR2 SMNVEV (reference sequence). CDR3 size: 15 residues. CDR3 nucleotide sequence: TGTGCCAGCAGTGTCGCCCCCTCTGATGGCTATGGCTACACCTTC. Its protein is CASSVAPSDGYGYTF.

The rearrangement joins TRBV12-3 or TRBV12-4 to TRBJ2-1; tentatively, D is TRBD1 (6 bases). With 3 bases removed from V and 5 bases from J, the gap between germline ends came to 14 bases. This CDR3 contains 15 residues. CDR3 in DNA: TGTGCCAGCAGTTTTTTTCGGACAGCGCACAATGAGCAGTTCTTC. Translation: CASSFFRTAHNEQFF.

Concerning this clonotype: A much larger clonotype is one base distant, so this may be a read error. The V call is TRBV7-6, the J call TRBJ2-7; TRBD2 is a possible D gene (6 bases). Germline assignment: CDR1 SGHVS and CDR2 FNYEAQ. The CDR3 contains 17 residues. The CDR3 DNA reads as TGTACCAGCAGCCCGAGTACCGGGACTTATGACTCCTACGAGCAGTACTTC. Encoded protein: CTSSPSTGTYDSYEQYF.

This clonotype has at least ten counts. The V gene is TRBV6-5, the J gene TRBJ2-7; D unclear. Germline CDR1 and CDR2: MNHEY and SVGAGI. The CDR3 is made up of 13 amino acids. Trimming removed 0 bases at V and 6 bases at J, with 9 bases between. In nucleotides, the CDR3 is TGTGCCAGCAGTTACTCGTTCGGGTCCGAGCAGTACTTC. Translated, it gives CASSYSFGSEQYF.

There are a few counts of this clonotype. The CDR3 sequence: CASSSWTSGSTGELFF. CDR3 in DNA: TGTGCCAGCAGCTCTTGGACTAGCGGGAGCACCGGGGAGCTGTTTTTT. The gene calls are TRBV5-6 and TRBJ2-2, with TRBD2 matching over 13 bases. The V gene's germline CDR1 is SGHDT and CDR2 YYEEEE. This CDR3 has 16 residues. The ends lost 3 bases at V and 4 bases at J; junction bases unmatched: 3.

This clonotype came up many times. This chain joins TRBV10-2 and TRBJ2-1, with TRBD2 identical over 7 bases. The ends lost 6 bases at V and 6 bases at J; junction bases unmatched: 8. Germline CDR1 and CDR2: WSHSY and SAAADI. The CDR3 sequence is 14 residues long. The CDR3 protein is CASRDSGQANEQFF. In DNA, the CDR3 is TGCGCCAGCAGAGATAGCGGGCAGGCCAATGAGCAGTTCTTC.

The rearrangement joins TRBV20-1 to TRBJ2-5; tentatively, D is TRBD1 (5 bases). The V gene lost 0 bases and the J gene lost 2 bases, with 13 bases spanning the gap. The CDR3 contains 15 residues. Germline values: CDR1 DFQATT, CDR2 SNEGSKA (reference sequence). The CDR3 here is CSARDITGAQETQYF. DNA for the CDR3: TGCAGTGCTAGAGATATAACAGGAGCACAAGAGACCCAGTACTTC.

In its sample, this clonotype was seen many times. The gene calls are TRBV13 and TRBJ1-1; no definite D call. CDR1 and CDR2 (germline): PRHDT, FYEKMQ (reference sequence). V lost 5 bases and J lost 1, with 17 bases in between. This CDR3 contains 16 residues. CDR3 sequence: CASSELGSRRNTEAFF. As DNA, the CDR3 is TGTGCCAGCAGCGAATTGGGGTCACGGAGGAACACTGAAGCTTTCTTT.

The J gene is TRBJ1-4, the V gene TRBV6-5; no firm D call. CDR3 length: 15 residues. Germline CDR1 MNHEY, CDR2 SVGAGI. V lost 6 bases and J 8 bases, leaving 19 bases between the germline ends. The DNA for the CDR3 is TGTGCCAGCAGCCCGCGAGCCGGGAATCGAGAAAAACTGTTTTTT. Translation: CASSPRAGNREKLFF.

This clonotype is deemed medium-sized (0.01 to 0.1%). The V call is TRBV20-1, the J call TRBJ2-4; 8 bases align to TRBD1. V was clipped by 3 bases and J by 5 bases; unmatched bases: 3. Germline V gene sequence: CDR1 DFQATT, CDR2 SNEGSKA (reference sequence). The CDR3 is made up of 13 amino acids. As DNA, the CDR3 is TGCAGTGCTAGGGACAGGGCCGAAAACATTCAGTACTTC. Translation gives CSARDRAENIQYF.

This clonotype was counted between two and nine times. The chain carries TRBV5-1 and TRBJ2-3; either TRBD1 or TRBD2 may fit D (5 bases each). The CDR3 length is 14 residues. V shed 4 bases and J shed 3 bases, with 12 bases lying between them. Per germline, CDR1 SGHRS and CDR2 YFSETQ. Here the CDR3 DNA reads TGCGCCAGCAGCGGGGGTCGAGTTACAGATACGCAGTATTTT. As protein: CASSGGRVTDTQYF.

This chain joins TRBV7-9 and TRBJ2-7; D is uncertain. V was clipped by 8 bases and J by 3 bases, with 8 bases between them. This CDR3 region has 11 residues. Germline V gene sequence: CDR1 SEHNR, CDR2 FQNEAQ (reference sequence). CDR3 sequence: CASGRIYEQYF. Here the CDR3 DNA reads TGTGCCAGCGGGCGGATCTACGAGCAGTACTTC.

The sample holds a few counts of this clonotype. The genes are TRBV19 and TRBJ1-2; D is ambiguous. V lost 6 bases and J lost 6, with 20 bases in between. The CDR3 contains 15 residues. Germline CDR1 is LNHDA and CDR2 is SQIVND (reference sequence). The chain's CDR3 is CASSPAVNRGDGYTF. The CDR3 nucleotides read TGTGCCAGTAGCCCCGCCGTGAACCGTGGAGATGGCTACACCTTC.

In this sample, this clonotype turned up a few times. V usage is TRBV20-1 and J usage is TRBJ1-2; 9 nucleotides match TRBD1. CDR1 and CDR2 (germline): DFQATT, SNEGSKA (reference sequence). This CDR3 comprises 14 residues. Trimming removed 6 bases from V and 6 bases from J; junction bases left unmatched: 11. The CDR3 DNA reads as TGCAGTGCGCGTCAGGCCGGGACAGGGAATGGCTACACCTTC. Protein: CSARQAGTGNGYTF.

The CDR3 coding sequence is TGTGCCAGCAGGAGTACAGAGAACACTGAAGCTTTCTTT. It translates to CASRSTENTEAFF. The chain uses TRBV7-2 and TRBJ1-1; no clear D. Trimming left V 6 bases short and J 1 base short, with 9 bases between. This CDR3 region has 13 residues. In germline, CDR1 is SGHTA, CDR2 FQGNSA.

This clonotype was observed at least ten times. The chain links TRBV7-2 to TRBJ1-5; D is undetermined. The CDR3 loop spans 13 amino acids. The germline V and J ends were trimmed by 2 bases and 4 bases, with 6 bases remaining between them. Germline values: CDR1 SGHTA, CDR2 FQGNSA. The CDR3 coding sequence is TGTGCCAGCAGCTTAAGAGGAAATCAGCCCCAGCATTTT. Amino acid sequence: CASSLRGNQPQHF.

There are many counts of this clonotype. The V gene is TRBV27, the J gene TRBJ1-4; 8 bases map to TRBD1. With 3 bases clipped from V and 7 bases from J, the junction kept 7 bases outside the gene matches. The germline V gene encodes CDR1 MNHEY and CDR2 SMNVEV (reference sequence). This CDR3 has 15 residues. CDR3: CASSFRTGLGEKLFF. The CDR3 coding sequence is TGTGCCAGCAGTTTCCGGACAGGGCTAGGTGAAAAACTGTTTTTT.

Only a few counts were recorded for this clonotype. CDR3 nucleotides: TGCAGTGCTAAAGTAGTTAACTCCTACGAGCAGTACTTC. This gives the protein CSAKVVNSYEQYF. J is TRBJ2-7 and V is TRBV20-1; D gene uncertain. The CDR3 length is 13 residues. The V and J ends lost 4 bases and 0 bases respectively, with 10 bases between them. CDR1 DFQATT and CDR2 SNEGSKA come from the germline V gene (reference sequence).